This T cell receptor beta chain was sequenced in a study of blood T cell repertoires in COVID-19. Study-wide background: COVID-19 samples collected from the United States, Italy and Spain covered acute and convalescent phases. T cells, B-cell-depleted T cells, or PBMCs supplied cDNA or gDNA.

Original processing methods: Estimates of nucleated cell counts were drawn from the amplification of reference gene primers. Only in-frame clones appear in the TCRdb table, and some are missing; sequencing was by immunoSEQ multiplex PCR. The V and J calls and clone size are taken from that table; D and trimming were inferred from the DNA. The data show a few hundred thousand clones, with around 83% seen just once and just over 6.5% held by the top ten. Germline CDR1 is SGHTS and CDR2 is YDEGEE. The CDR3 contains 16 residues. The trim removed 4 bases at V and 0 bases at J, leaving 7 bases unmatched. The material sequenced was PBMCs or T cells enriched from blood (not recorded which). The rearrangement links TRBV5-8 to TRBJ2-4, with TRBD2 identical over 7 bases. The source of this sequence is a woman aged 50 to 60 who had been exposed to COVID-19. This CDR3 is CASSPRGMLAKNIQYF. In nucleotides, the CDR3 is TGTGCCAGCAGCCCGCGGGGGATGTTAGCCAAAAACATTCAGTACTTC.